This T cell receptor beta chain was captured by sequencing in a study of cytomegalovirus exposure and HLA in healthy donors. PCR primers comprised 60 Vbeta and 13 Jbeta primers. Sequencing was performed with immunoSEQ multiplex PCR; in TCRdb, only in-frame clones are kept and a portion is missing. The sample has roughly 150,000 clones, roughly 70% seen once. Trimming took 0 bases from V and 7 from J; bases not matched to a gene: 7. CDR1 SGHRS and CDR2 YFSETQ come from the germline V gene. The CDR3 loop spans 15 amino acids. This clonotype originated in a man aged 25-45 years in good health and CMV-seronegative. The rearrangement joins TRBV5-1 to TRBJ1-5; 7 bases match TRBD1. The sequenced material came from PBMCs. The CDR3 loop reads CASSLGQGKGQPQHF. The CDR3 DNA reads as TGCGCCAGCAGCTTGGGACAGGGCAAGGGACAGCCCCAGCATTTT.